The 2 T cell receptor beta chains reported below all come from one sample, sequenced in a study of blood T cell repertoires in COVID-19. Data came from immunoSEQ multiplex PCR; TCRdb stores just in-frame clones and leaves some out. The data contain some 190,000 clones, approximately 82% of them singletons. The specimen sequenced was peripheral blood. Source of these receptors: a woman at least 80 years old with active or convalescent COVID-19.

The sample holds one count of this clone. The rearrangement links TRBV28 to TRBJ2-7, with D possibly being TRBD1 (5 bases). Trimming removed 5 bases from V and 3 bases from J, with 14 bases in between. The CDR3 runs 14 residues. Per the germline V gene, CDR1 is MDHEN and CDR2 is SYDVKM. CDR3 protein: CASSTVTGFYEQYF. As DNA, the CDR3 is TGTGCCAGCAGTACCGTTACAGGATTCTACGAGCAGTACTTC. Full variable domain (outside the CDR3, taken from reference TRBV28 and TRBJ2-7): DVKVTQSSRYLVKRTGEKVFLECVQDMDHENMFWYRQDPGLGLRLIYFSYDVKMKEKGDIPEGYSVSREKKERFSLILESASTNQTSMYLCASSTVTGFYEQYFGPGTRLTVT.

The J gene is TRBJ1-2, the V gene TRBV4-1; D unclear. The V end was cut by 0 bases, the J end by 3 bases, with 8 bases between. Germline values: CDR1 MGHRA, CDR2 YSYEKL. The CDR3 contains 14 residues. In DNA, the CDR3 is TGCGCCAGCAGCCAAGATCGGGGTTACTATGGCTACACCTTC. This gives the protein CASSQDRGYYGYTF.